The source of this T cell receptor beta chain is a study of chronic HIV infection and antiretroviral therapy. This CDR3 is 13 amino acids long. Germline loops: CDR1 MDHEN, CDR2 SYDVKM. The germline V and J ends were trimmed by 3 bases and 2 bases, with 8 bases remaining between them. TCRdb reprocessed the 5' RACE reads via MiXCR and lists one record per CDR3 protein. The sample holds 45,000 to 60,000 distinct CDR3 sequences, about 18% seen once. This clonotype was picked up a small number of times. Specimen: peripheral blood. The TCR comes from an adult who had HIV and had not received antiretroviral therapy, or was an uninfected healthy control (not recorded which). The chain carries TRBV28 and TRBJ2-7; D is unclear. The CDR3 is CASSFYGTYEQYF. DNA for the CDR3: TGTGCCAGCAGTTTCTACGGCACCTACGAGCAGTACTTC.